What follows is one TCR beta chain and its context. This entry belongs to a study of control samples from healthy donors and cancer patients. CDR1 is SQVTM and CDR2 is ANQGSEA in the germline V gene. The CDR3 is made up of 13 amino acids. Deletions cut 1 base from V and 3 bases from J, with 6 bases between. Measured with immunoSEQ multiplex PCR; TCRdb has only the in-frame clones, and not every one. The sample includes more than 140,000 clones, about 90% of them seen just once. This sequence was found in a man aged 18 to 29 in good health. The chain employs TRBV29-1 and TRBJ1-4; D unclear. Sequenced sample: blood. This CDR3 is CSVEGMPNEKLFF. CDR3 in DNA: TGCAGCGTTGAAGGGATGCCTAATGAAAAACTGTTTTTT.